This T cell receptor (beta chain) was sequenced in a study of T-cell reconstitution after alpha-beta-depleted transplantation in children. Study-level findings and limits: At day 60, the high TCRbeta diversity found in some patients originated from recipient T cells and thymic progenitors that had survived. Newly produced T cells mostly accounted for T-cell counts and diversity one year post-transplant. At around two months after transplant, the alpha-beta T cells were reportedly derived from several hundred expanded clones that came from non-depleted graft cells.

A remark on this clonotype: The antigen remains undetermined.

This CDR3 region has 14 residues. CDR1 and CDR2 from the germline V gene are SGHDT and YYEEEE. V lost 7 bases, J lost 3 bases, and 10 bases stayed unmatched. A library of TCRbeta sequences, prepared with unique molecular identifiers, was generated. TCRdb processed the PCR reads anew with MiXCR; each CDR3 protein has one entry. The repertoire holds 25,000 to 30,000 distinct CDR3 sequences, 5.5% to 7.5% seen once, with roughly 7% in the top ten. The sequence derives from a male patient under 18 who had a stem cell transplant for acute myeloid leukemia, so the T cells may come from the graft donor. The chain joins TRBV5-6 to TRBJ2-7, with TRBD1 matching 7 bases. The sequencing here drew on PBMCs, mostly from graft donor cells, taken 180 days after TCRalphabeta/CD19-depleted stem cell transplant. In DNA form, the CDR3 reads TGTGCCAGCGCCGCCGGGACAGTCTTCTACGAGCAGTACTTC. It yields the protein CASAAGTVFYEQYF.